This is a list of T cell receptor beta chains from one sample in a study of blood T cells in healthy people across ages. Each CDR3 protein is one row after TCRdb ran MiXCR on the 5' RACE reads. The profile shows about 780,000 distinct CDR3 sequences, 62% of them singletons. Source material: blood. These receptors all stem from a young man in good health. Each CDR3 is given with its conserved first and last residue. D genes are given only for firm matches. Rows give clone size only sometimes, using once, few, many, or a class for an expanded clone.

J,D,size,V,DNA,CDR3
TRBJ2-3,NA,few,TRBV6-2/TRBV6-3,TGTGCCAGCAGTTACAATGCAGATACGCAGTATTTT,CASSYNADTQYF
TRBJ1-2,NA,NA,TRBV3-1,TGTGCCAGCAGCCAAGATGGGATTAACTATGGCTACACCTTC,CASSQDGINYGYTF
TRBJ2-7,TRBD1,NA,TRBV27,TGTGCCAGCAGATGGACAGGGGGGCCCTACGAGCAGTACTTC,CASRWTGGPYEQYF
TRBJ2-7,NA,NA,TRBV10-3,TGTGCCATCAGTGAGTGGGATTCCTACGAGCAGTACTTC,CAISEWDSYEQYF
TRBJ1-5,TRBD1,many,TRBV3-1,TGTGCCAGCAGCCACAGGGGGGTGAATCAGCCCCAGCATTTT,CASSHRGVNQPQHF
TRBJ1-2,TRBD1,NA,TRBV19,TGTGCCAGTAGTCCGGGACAGATAATCTATGGCTACACCTTC,CASSPGQIIYGYTF
TRBJ2-5,NA,NA,TRBV3-1,TGTGCCAGCAGCCCGGTACAGGAAGAGACCCAGTACTTC,CASSPVQEETQYF
TRBJ1-2,TRBD1,NA,TRBV29-1,TGCAGCGTTGACGACAGGGTTCTTAACTATGGCTACACCTTC,CSVDDRVLNYGYTF
TRBJ2-4,TRBD1,few,TRBV20-1,TGCAGTGCTCTGCGTTCAGGGGGCAGTCAGTACTTC,CSALRSGGSQYF
TRBJ2-5,TRBD2,NA,TRBV3-1,TGTGCCAGCAGCCACACCGGGACTAGAGAAGAGACCCAGTACTTC,CASSHTGTREETQYF
TRBJ2-5,TRBD2,NA,TRBV5-1,TGCGCCAGCAGCTTGGGGACTAGGTTCGAGACCCAGTACTTC,CASSLGTRFETQYF
TRBJ2-3,NA,NA,TRBV20-1,TGCAGTGCTGCAAATCCGGGACTTAACACAGATACGCAGTATTTT,CSAANPGLNTDTQYF
TRBJ2-5,NA,NA,TRBV5-1,TGCGCCAGCAGCTTGCAAGGGCAGGCACAAGAGACCCAGTACTTC,CASSLQGQAQETQYF
TRBJ2-7,TRBD2,NA,TRBV29-1,TGCAGCGTTGATGTATTGGGGAGGGACGGATCCTACGAGCAGTACTTC,CSVDVLGRDGSYEQYF
TRBJ2-7,TRBD2,NA,TRBV5-1,TGCGCCAGCAGCCGGATCCCAACAGCAGGGACTAGCGGATCGGAAGAGCAGTACTTC,CASSRIPTAGTSGSEEQYF
TRBJ1-1,TRBD1,NA,TRBV12-5,TGTGCTAGTGGTTCGGGGACAGGACCGAACACTGAAGCTTTCTTT,CASGSGTGPNTEAFF
TRBJ2-1,NA,once,TRBV7-2,TGTGCCAGCACCCTTCCGTTTGGGGAGGAGACCCAGTTCTTC,CASTLPFGEETQFF
TRBJ2-7,TRBD2,NA,TRBV20-1,TGCAGTGCGACTCTGACTAGCGGGGGTTACGAGCAGTACTTC,CSATLTSGGYEQYF
TRBJ2-1,NA,NA,TRBV20-1,TGCAGTGCTAGAGAGGTAGTCGGTAGTGGGCAGTTCTTC,CSAREVVGSGQFF
TRBJ2-5,NA,few,TRBV12-3/TRBV12-4,TGTGCCAGCAGTTTAGAAGGCCGTGGGGCAGAGACCCAGTACTTC,CASSLEGRGAETQYF
TRBJ2-5,TRBD2,NA,TRBV10-3,TGTGCCATCAGTGAAGCGGGGGCCCAAGAGACCCAGTACTTC,CAISEAGAQETQYF
TRBJ2-5,NA,NA,TRBV6-2/TRBV6-3,TGTGCCAGCACCGAGGCGGACGGCTACCAAGAGACCCAGTACTTC,CASTEADGYQETQYF
TRBJ1-2,NA,few,TRBV6-5,TGTGCCAGCAGTCCCGAACTACAGGGCTTAGGCTACACCTTC,CASSPELQGLGYTF